This T cell receptor beta chain was retrieved from a study of shared clonotypes between healthy human individuals. Using immunoSEQ multiplex PCR, the repertoire was profiled, and TCRdb retains in-frame clones only, with some absent. The sample shows around 2.3 million clones, about 94% of them seen only once. The trim removed 3 bases at V and 2 bases at J, leaving 8 bases unmatched. The CDR3 runs 19 residues. From germline, CDR1 is KGHSH and CDR2 LQKENI. The sequenced sample consisted of naive CD4+ T cells sorted from blood. Subset: CD45RA+ positively selected. The receptor was isolated from a man between 18 and 29 years old in good health. The chain combines TRBV18 with TRBJ2-6; 12 bases fit TRBD2. The DNA for the CDR3 is TGTGCCAGCTCACCGGTATCGCGGACTAGCGGGGCTGGGGCCAACGTCCTGACTTTC. Translated, it gives CASSPVSRTSGAGANVLTF.